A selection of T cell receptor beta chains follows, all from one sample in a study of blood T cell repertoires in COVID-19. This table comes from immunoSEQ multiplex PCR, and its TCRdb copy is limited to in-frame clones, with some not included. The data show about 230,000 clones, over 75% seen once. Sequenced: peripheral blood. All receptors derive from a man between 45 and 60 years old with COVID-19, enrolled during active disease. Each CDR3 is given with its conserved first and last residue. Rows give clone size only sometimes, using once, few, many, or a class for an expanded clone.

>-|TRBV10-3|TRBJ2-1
CAISEREGRGLAGSPYNEQFF
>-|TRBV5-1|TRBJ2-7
CASSPNGQGVYEQYF
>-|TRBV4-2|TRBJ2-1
CASSQAFAFHEQFF
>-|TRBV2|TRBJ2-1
CASSEDRGTVQFF
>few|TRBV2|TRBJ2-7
CASSARVTSIYEQYF
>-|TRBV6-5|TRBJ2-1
CASRLWEGYNEQFF
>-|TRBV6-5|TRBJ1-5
CATVMIGSNQPQHF
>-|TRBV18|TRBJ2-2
CASSLANRGDTGELFF
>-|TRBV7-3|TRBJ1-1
CASSLQENTEAFF
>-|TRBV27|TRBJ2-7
CASRSDLTYEQYF
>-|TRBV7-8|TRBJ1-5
CASSLAGQGANQPQHF
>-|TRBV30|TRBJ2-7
CAWSRGQGPYEQYF
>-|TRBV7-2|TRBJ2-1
CASSLDWELAYEQFF
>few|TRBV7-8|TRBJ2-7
CASSLGTSGPYEQYF
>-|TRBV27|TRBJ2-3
CASSSDTVGDTQYF
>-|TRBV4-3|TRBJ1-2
CASSTTDSLYGYTF
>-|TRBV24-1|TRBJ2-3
CATSDFAGSGITDTQYF
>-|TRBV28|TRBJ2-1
CASSFVRGDRGFRGNEQFF
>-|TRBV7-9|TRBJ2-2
CASSKAGGNTGELFF
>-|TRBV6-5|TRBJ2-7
CASSFGLDGHYEQYF
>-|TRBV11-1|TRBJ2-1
CASSARGSAYNEQFF
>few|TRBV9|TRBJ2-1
CASSAGTGYNEQFF
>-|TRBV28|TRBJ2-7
CASGTGGSGAGEQYF
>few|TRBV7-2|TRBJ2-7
CASSTSGSSYEQYF
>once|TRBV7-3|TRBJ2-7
CASSPPGRVEQYF
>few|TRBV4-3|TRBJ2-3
CASSQDSAGALDTQYF
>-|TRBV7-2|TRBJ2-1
CASSSSSGAFYNEQFF
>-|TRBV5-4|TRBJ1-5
CASSFRGSNQPQHF
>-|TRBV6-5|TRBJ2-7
CASSYSAGSSYEQYF
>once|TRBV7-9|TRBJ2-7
CASSPGPRTGQGSAYEQYF
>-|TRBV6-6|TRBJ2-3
CASSQGGLSTDTQYF
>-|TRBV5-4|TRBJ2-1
CASSLSRGLGNEQFF
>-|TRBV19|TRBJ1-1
CASRAGTGFWNTEAFF
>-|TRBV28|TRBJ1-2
CASNSGSDGYTF
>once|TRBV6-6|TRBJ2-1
CASSPLTSGRAEQFF
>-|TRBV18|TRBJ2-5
CASSPPMGAEETQYF
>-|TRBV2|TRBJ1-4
CASSEDRAFEKLFF
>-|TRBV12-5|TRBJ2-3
CASGLTSPSGRHTDTQYF
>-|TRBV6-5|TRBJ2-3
CASRSGTSFADTQYF
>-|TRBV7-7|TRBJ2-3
CASSRGLAGETDTQYF
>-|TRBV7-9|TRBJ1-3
CASSLDPGWNTIYF
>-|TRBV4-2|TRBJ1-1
CASSQDRGIAEAFF
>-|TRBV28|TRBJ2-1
CASSLKGSYNEQFF
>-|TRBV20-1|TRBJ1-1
CSAGTLTKAFF
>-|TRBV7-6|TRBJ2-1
CASSSGQGGWDNEQFF
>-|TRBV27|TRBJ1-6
CASSSSRSDSPLHF
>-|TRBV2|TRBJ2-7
CASSESGGGPYEQYF
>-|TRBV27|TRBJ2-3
CASRSSIKTASTDTQYF
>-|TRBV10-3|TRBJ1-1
CAISGQVDTEAFF